Following are 19 T cell receptor beta chains from one sample sequenced in a study of CD4 T cells in relation to SARS-CoV-2 and coronaviruses. Produced via immunoSEQ multiplex PCR; TCRdb's table is partial and in-frame only. Of more than 50,000 clones listed, about nine tenths were seen once; the top ten hold more than 1.1%. CD4+ T cells from unexposed donors were obtained before the COVID-19 pandemic (2011-2018). Sequenced input: memory CD4+ T cells from PBMCs. The receptors were sampled from a human donor in good health.

V usage is TRBV5-4 and J usage is TRBJ2-7; D gene uncertain. This CDR3 has 15 residues. V was trimmed by 1 base and J by 2 bases, leaving 13 bases between them. Per germline, CDR1 SGHNT and CDR2 YYREEE (reference sequence). The DNA of the CDR3 is TGTGCCAGCAGCTTGTGGGCCATGGCACCCTACGAGCAGTACTTC. This gives the protein CASSLWAMAPYEQYF. The entire variable domain, with the rest obtained from reference TRBV5-4 and TRBJ2-7, is as follows: ETGVTQSPTHLIKTRGQQVTLRCSSQSGHNTVSWYQQALGQGPQFIFQYYREEENGRGNFPPRFSGLQFPNYSSELNVNALELDDSALYLCASSLWAMAPYEQYFGPGTRLTVT.

This chain uses TRBV24-1 with TRBJ2-1; D unclear. Germline values: CDR1 KGHDR, CDR2 SFDVKD. Trimming pared 2 bases from V and 9 bases from J, leaving 10 bases between. CDR3 length: 13 residues. The CDR3 bases are TGTGCCACCAGTGATTCTAACCCGACTGAGCAGTTCTTC. The encoded protein is CATSDSNPTEQFF.

CDR3 nucleotide sequence: TGTGCCAGTAGTGACGACAGGGGAGCAGAAGGGGAAAAACTGTTTTTT. Translating it yields CASSDDRGAEGEKLFF. The rearrangement links TRBV19 to TRBJ1-4; 8 nucleotides line up with TRBD1. The germline V gene encodes CDR1 LNHDA and CDR2 SQIVND (reference sequence). This CDR3 contains 16 residues. V trimming: 5 bases; J trimming: 8 bases; junction bases outside the gene matches: 13.

V is TRBV6-2 or TRBV6-3 and J is TRBJ1-5; D perhaps matches TRBD1 (5 bases). This CDR3 is 16 amino acids long. V lost 4 bases and J 2 bases, leaving 15 bases between the germline ends. CDR1 is MNHEY, CDR2 SVGEGT, per germline. CDR3 region: CASSSHSGTRNQPQHF. In DNA, the CDR3 is TGTGCCAGCAGTTCGCATTCGGGGACCCGCAATCAGCCCCAGCATTTT.

The chain links TRBV28 to TRBJ2-5; 8 bases line up with TRBD2. The CDR3 loop spans 15 amino acids. The trim removed 4 bases at V and 4 bases at J, leaving 8 bases unmatched. Germline CDR1 MDHEN, CDR2 SYDVKM. The CDR3 is CASSSPSGGVETQYF. The CDR3, as DNA: TGTGCCAGCAGTTCGCCCTCCGGGGGGGTAGAGACCCAGTACTTC.

This chain links TRBV28 with TRBJ2-7; tentatively, D is TRBD1 (6 bases). The CDR3 has 13 amino acids. The germline CDR1 and CDR2 sequences are MDHEN and SYDVKM. Trimming left V 6 bases short and J 5 bases short, with 14 bases between. CDR3 bases: TGTGCCAGCAGACAACAGGGTATCGACGAGCAGTACTTC. Its translation: CASRQQGIDEQYF.

The chain recombines TRBV6-2 or TRBV6-3 with TRBJ2-1; 8 nucleotides line up with TRBD2. The V gene end was trimmed by 5 bases and the J gene end by 7 bases; junction bases not matched to a gene: 10. The CDR3 has 15 amino acids. The germline gives CDR1 MNHEY, CDR2 SVGEGT. Here the CDR3 reads CASSRAGTSRNEQFF. CDR3 DNA: TGTGCCAGCAGTAGGGCAGGGACTAGTCGGAATGAGCAGTTCTTC.

The chain joins TRBV6-5 to TRBJ1-5; D call uncertain. Deletions cut 2 bases from V and 7 bases from J, with 18 bases between. The CDR3 is 16 amino acids. Germline assignment: CDR1 MNHEY and CDR2 SVGAGI. CDR3 region: CASSYGHLPARQPQHF. CDR3 DNA sequence: TGTGCCAGCAGTTACGGTCACTTGCCGGCGAGGCAGCCCCAGCATTTT.

The V call is TRBV7-2, the J call TRBJ2-3; a possible D gene is TRBD1 (6 bases). CDR3 length: 16 amino acids. The germline V gene encodes CDR1 SGHTA and CDR2 FQGNSA. V lost 6 bases and J 0 bases, leaving 16 bases between the germline ends. CDR3 region: CASRTRGGGSTDTQYF. Written as DNA, the CDR3 is TGTGCCAGCAGAACTCGTGGGGGCGGTAGCACAGATACGCAGTATTTT.

The table lists this clone with a few counts. The CDR3 sequence is CASDRLGLAEYEQYF. CDR3 in DNA: TGTGCCAGCGACCGTTTGGGACTAGCGGAATACGAGCAGTACTTC. The chain combines TRBV7-7 with TRBJ2-7, with 11 bases lining up with TRBD2. Per the germline V gene, CDR1 is SSHAT and CDR2 is FNYEAQ (reference sequence). The CDR3 is 15 amino acids. Trimming cost V 8 bases and J 4 bases; bases outside gene matches: 10.

This sequence joins TRBV7-2 and TRBJ2-5; 12 bases fit TRBD2. The CDR3 extends over 16 amino acids. Looked up from germline, CDR1 is SGHTA and CDR2 is FQGNSA. With V trimmed by 2 bases and J by 3 bases, 4 bases remained unmatched. The DNA for the CDR3 is TGTGCCAGCAGCTTACTAGGACTAGCGGGGAAAGAGACCCAGTACTTC. It codes for CASSLLGLAGKETQYF.

The rearrangement links TRBV9 to TRBJ1-2; D unclear. CDR3 length equals 13 residues. Trimming took off 3 bases at V and 2 bases at J, with 8 bases between the two ends. CDR1 and CDR2 from the germline V gene are SGDLS and YYNGEE. The CDR3 reads CASSAADNYGYTF. The CDR3 nucleotides read TGTGCCAGCAGCGCGGCCGACAACTATGGCTACACCTTC. Full variable domain (outside the CDR3, taken from reference TRBV9 and TRBJ1-2): DSGVTQTPKHLITATGQRVTLRCSPRSGDLSVYWYQQSLDQGLQFLIQYYNGEERAKGNILERFSAQQFPDLHSELNLSSLELGDSALYFCASSAADNYGYTFGSGTRLTVV.

The rearrangement links TRBV5-1 to TRBJ2-3; D is possibly TRBD1 (6 bases). The CDR3 is 16 amino acids. CDR1 is SGHRS, CDR2 YFSETQ, per germline. Trimming removed 3 bases at V and 1 base at J, with 15 bases between. This chain's CDR3 is CASSYIRQEGTDTQYF. DNA of the CDR3: TGCGCCAGCAGCTATATCAGACAGGAGGGCACAGATACGCAGTATTTT.

The chain joins TRBV28 to TRBJ1-3, with 9 bases aligning to TRBD1. This CDR3 spans 17 amino acids. With 6 bases clipped from V and 5 bases from J, the junction kept 14 bases outside the gene matches. Germline CDR1 and CDR2: MDHEN and SYDVKM. The CDR3 region has the DNA TGTGCCAGCAGACCGAAACCCGGGACAGGGTATCGAAACACCATATATTTT. Translating gives CASRPKPGTGYRNTIYF.

The rearrangement joins TRBV18 to TRBJ1-1, with a weak D call TRBD1 (5 bases). In germline, CDR1 is KGHSH, CDR2 LQKENI. Trimming took 6 bases from V and 8 from J, leaving 16 bases between them. The CDR3 has 13 amino acids. The CDR3 region is CASSSGVVGEAFF. In nucleotides, the CDR3 is TGTGCCAGCTCCTCGGGGGTTGTGGGCGAAGCTTTCTTT.

In its sample, this clone is medium-sized. The chain links TRBV19 to TRBJ1-5; D may be TRBD1 (5 bases). Looked up from germline, CDR1 is LNHDA and CDR2 is SQIVND (reference sequence). V was pared by 4 bases and J by 6 bases, with 19 bases between. CDR3 length equals 16 residues. In DNA, the CDR3 is TGTGCCAGTAGTAGCCTTACCGGGACGTTCGCTCAGCCCCAGCATTTT. Its protein product is CASSSLTGTFAQPQHF.

V and J are TRBV10-3 and TRBJ2-2, with 7 positions matching TRBD2. From germline, CDR1 is ENHRY and CDR2 SYGVKD. V lost 3 bases to trimming and J lost 3 bases; unmatched junction nucleotides: 10. The CDR3 consists of 17 residues. CDR3 region: CAISDEVGGRYTGELFF. Written as DNA, the CDR3 is TGTGCCATCAGTGATGAGGTGGGAGGGAGGTACACCGGGGAGCTGTTTTTT.

This sequence joins TRBV11-2 and TRBJ1-5; D gene unclear. The CDR3 runs to 18 residues. V lost 0 bases, J lost 2 bases, and 17 bases lay in between. Germline assignment: CDR1 SGHAT and CDR2 FQNNGV. The CDR3 sequence is CASSLEGIGPLRNQPQHF. The CDR3 DNA reads TGTGCCAGCAGCTTAGAAGGGATTGGGCCTTTGCGCAATCAGCCCCAGCATTTT.

This sequence joins TRBV27 and TRBJ2-7; 8 bases map to TRBD1. The CDR3 covers 15 residues. Germline CDR1 and CDR2: MNHEY and SMNVEV (reference sequence). V lost 5 bases to trimming and J lost 3 bases; unmatched junction nucleotides: 9. The CDR3 bases are TGTGCCAGCAGTCCCGGACAGGGAATGATCTACGAGCAGTACTTC. Amino acid sequence: CASSPGQGMIYEQYF.